This T cell receptor beta chain was documented in a study of blood T cell repertoires in COVID-19. Study-level background: Researchers got acute and convalescent COVID-19 samples from the United States, Italy and Spain.

Sequencing used immunoSEQ multiplex PCR; TCRdb keeps in-frame clones, though not all of them. The data contain about 170,000 clones, around 84% of them singletons. Enrolled during active infection, Seattle patients were then followed longitudinally. The germline V gene has CDR1 LNHDA and CDR2 SQIVND (reference sequence). V was clipped by 6 bases and J by 4 bases, with 9 bases between them. This CDR3 is 12 amino acids long. What was sequenced was peripheral blood. The sequence derives from a woman aged 80 or over with COVID-19, enrolled during active disease. The chain joins TRBV19 to TRBJ1-1; a possible D gene is TRBD1 (6 bases). The chain's CDR3 is CASRQGSTEAFF. The CDR3 DNA follows: TGTGCCAGTAGACAGGGCTCCACTGAAGCTTTCTTT.